The following is a TCR beta chain sequence with its context. The data were obtained in a study of blood T cell repertoires in COVID-19. The age range of participants was about 18 to 90 years, with residence in fewer than 25 US areas. In the authors' workflow: Quantification of nucleated cells was approximated via reference gene primer amplification. Libraries were prepared by immunoSEQ multiplex PCR; TCRdb keeps only in-frame clonotypes and omits some of them. V, J and clone size were drawn from that table, and D and trimming were deduced from the DNA. Counted here are about 190,000 clones, approximately 86% occurring once; the ten biggest clones make up roughly 5.2%. The ends were cut back, 4 bases at V and 4 bases at J, with 10 bases in the middle. The length of the CDR3 is 12 residues. Germline CDR1 is GTSNPN and CDR2 is SVGIG (reference sequence).

This receptor was obtained from a woman aged 60 to 75 with acute COVID-19. The material sequenced was PBMCs or T cells enriched from blood (not recorded which). The V and J genes are TRBV30 and TRBJ1-2; tentative D call: TRBD1 (6 bases). The CDR3 here is CAWISGVYGYTF. CDR3 nucleotide sequence: TGTGCCTGGATATCAGGGGTCTATGGCTACACCTTC.